A single sample gave rise to the 7 T cell receptor beta chains below, sequenced in a study of PD-L1 blockade in urothelial cancer. As to time point: peripheral blood 6 weeks after treatment start. Sequencing was performed with immunoSEQ multiplex PCR; in TCRdb, only in-frame clones are kept and a portion is missing. The data contain 80,000 to 95,000 clones, 70% to 90% of them seen just once; the ten biggest clones take up roughly 8%. Sequencing was performed on PBMCs, taken around atezolizumab (anti-PD-L1) treatment. Every receptor here comes from a man between 65 and 80 years old with urothelial cancer.

This clone was found once. The CDR3 reads CAWSSTGAWETQYF. The CDR3 DNA sequence: TGTGCCTGGAGTTCGACAGGGGCCTGGGAGACCCAGTACTTC. This chain links TRBV30 with TRBJ2-5; 8 bases agree with TRBD1. This CDR3 is 14 amino acids long. Per germline, CDR1 GTSNPN and CDR2 SVGIG (reference sequence). After removal of 2 bases from V and 5 bases from J, the junction contained 7 bases not matched to a gene.

A remark on this clone: An end of the junction does not agree with germline; a read error may underlie this. The V and J genes are TRBV7-7 and TRBJ2-5; 7 positions agree with TRBD1. The CDR3 is made up of 13 amino acids. The germline gives CDR1 SSHAT, CDR2 FNYEAQ (reference sequence). CDR3 coding DNA: TGTGCTAGCAGTCAAGGGGGCAGGGGGACCCAGTACTTC. This codes for CASSQGGRGTQYF. Supplemented by reference TRBV7-7 and TRBJ2-5, the full variable domain reads GAGVSQSPRYKVTKRGQDVTLRCDPISSHATLYWYQQALGQGPEFLTYFNYEAQPDKSGLPSDRFSAERPEGSISTLTIQRTEQRDSAMYRCASSQGGRGTQYFGPGTRLLVL.

CDR3 DNA sequence: TGTGCCAGCAGCTTGCCACACGACTACGAGCAGTACTTC. This gives the protein CASSLPHDYEQYF. The chain uses TRBV5-5 and TRBJ2-7, with D unresolved. Germline-derived CDR1 and CDR2 are SGHKS and YYEKEE (reference sequence). V gave up 1 base and J gave up 3 bases, with 8 bases separating them. The CDR3 sequence is 13 residues long.

The count of this clone is one. V is TRBV5-1 and J is TRBJ2-7; TRBD1 matches at 12 bases. The CDR3 contains 18 residues. J was trimmed by 6 bases and V by 0 bases; bases with no gene match: 13. CDR1 and CDR2 from the germline V gene are SGHRS and YFSETQ. CDR3 sequence: CASSLARDRGRRAAEQYF. CDR3 DNA sequence: TGCGCCAGCAGCTTGGCCCGGGACAGGGGGCGCCGAGCTGCCGAGCAGTACTTC. Filled out from reference TRBV5-1 and TRBJ2-7, the complete variable domain reads KAGVTQTPRYLIKTRGQQVTLSCSPISGHRSVSWYQQTPGQGLQFLFEYFSETQRNKGNFPGRFSGRQFSNSRSEMNVSTLELGDSALYLCASSLARDRGRRAAEQYFGPGTRLTVT.

The genes are TRBV5-5 and TRBJ2-5, with D perhaps TRBD2 (6 bases). The CDR3 runs to 15 residues. With 0 bases removed from V and 4 bases from J, the gap between germline ends came to 13 bases. Germline V lookup: CDR1 SGHKS, CDR2 YYEKEE (reference sequence). The CDR3: CASSLGPEEGETQYF. The CDR3 DNA sequence: TGTGCCAGCAGCTTGGGTCCGGAGGAGGGAGAGACCCAGTACTTC.

The V and J genes are TRBV4-3 and TRBJ1-2; 9 bases are shared with TRBD1. V lost 4 bases and J lost 4; bases outside the gene matches: 7. CDR3 size: 15 residues. The V gene's germline CDR1 is LGHNA and CDR2 YSLEER. The CDR3 region has the DNA TGCGCCAGCAGCCCGCCGGGACAGGGCTCCTATGGCTACACCTTC. Translating it yields CASSPPGQGSYGYTF.

This clone was detected only once. V is TRBV15 and J is TRBJ2-3; tentatively, D is TRBD1 (5 bases). The CDR3 covers 16 residues. The germline V gene has CDR1 LNHNV and CDR2 YYDKDF (reference sequence). V dropped 0 bases and J dropped 1 base, with 11 bases sitting between them. CDR3 DNA sequence: TGTGCCACCAGCAGAGATGTGGGGCTGGGCACAGATACGCAGTATTTT. It is translated as CATSRDVGLGTDTQYF.